The rows below give T cell receptor beta chains drawn from one sample of a study of human T cells and chemical hapten exposure. TCRdb used MiXCR to reprocess the RACE reads, holding one entry per CDR3 protein. The table has about 190,000 distinct CDR3 sequences, around 25% seen once. The sequenced sample was whole blood, obtained in connection with sensitization to the hapten diphenylcyclopropenone (DPC). Every receptor here comes from a woman in her thirties or forties with alopecia areata. Some clones in this sample may be carry-over from other donors' samples. Each CDR3 is given with its conserved first and last residue. A D gene is named only where the DNA matches it firmly. Only some rows state a clone size, as once, few, many or a class for expanded clones.

d_gene: TRBD1
v_gene: TRBV4-2
j_gene: TRBJ2-3
abundance: many
CDR3aa: CASVSDRAGTDTQYF
CDR3nt: TGTGCCAGCGTATCCGACAGGGCTGGCACAGATACGCAGTATTTT

d_gene: NA
v_gene: TRBV28
j_gene: TRBJ2-7
abundance: few
CDR3aa: CASSLSPGGRHEQYF
CDR3nt: TGTGCCAGCAGTCTCTCCCCCGGGGGCCGCCACGAGCAGTACTTC

d_gene: NA
v_gene: TRBV27
j_gene: TRBJ2-7
abundance: few
CDR3aa: CASSRFLVAGIGNEQYF
CDR3nt: TGTGCCAGCAGCCGTTTTCTCGTGGCGGGAATCGGCAACGAGCAGTACTTC

d_gene: NA
v_gene: TRBV7-9
j_gene: TRBJ1-1
abundance: NA
CDR3aa: CASSPPGSTGRVVGNTEAFF
CDR3nt: TGTGCCAGCAGCCCTCCAGGGTCGACAGGACGAGTAGTGGGAAACACTGAAGCTTTCTTT

d_gene: NA
v_gene: TRBV28
j_gene: TRBJ1-2
abundance: NA
CDR3aa: CASSRGLENYGYTF
CDR3nt: TGTGCCAGCAGTCGGGGGCTGGAGAACTATGGCTACACCTTC

d_gene: TRBD1
v_gene: TRBV28
j_gene: TRBJ1-1
abundance: few
CDR3aa: CASSSLQGSEAFF
CDR3nt: TGTGCCAGCAGCTCTCTACAGGGGTCTGAAGCTTTCTTT

d_gene: TRBD2
v_gene: TRBV5-1
j_gene: TRBJ2-7
abundance: NA
CDR3aa: CASSFLAGGREQYF
CDR3nt: TGCGCCAGCAGCTTTCTAGCGGGAGGGCGAGAGCAGTACTTC

d_gene: NA
v_gene: TRBV28
j_gene: TRBJ1-3
abundance: NA
CDR3aa: CASSFAGVGNTIYF
CDR3nt: TGTGCCAGCAGTTTTGCAGGGGTAGGAAACACCATATATTTT

d_gene: TRBD1
v_gene: TRBV7-8
j_gene: TRBJ1-1
abundance: NA
CDR3aa: CASSEHRGEAFF
CDR3nt: TGTGCCAGCAGCGAGCACAGGGGAGAAGCTTTCTTT

d_gene: NA
v_gene: TRBV27
j_gene: TRBJ1-5
abundance: few
CDR3aa: CASSLSGQGANQPQHF
CDR3nt: TGTGCCAGCAGTTTATCCGGGCAGGGCGCCAATCAGCCCCAGCATTTT